This is a list of T cell receptor beta chains from one sample in a study of CD8 T cells in ankylosing spondylitis. One entry per CDR3 protein, called by TCRdb with MiXCR from the 5' RACE reads. This table holds 350,000 to 550,000 distinct CDR3 sequences, roughly 26% found once. The specimen was blood, either unsorted or a sorted T cell fraction (not recorded which). These receptors were taken from a male donor with ankylosing spondylitis. Each CDR3 is given without its conserved first and last residue. D genes are given only for firm matches. Clone size is shown for a subset of rows, as once, few, many or a class of expanded clone.

d_call	clone_size	v_call	cdr3_aa
.	few	TRBV20-1	SSLGKNTEAF
TRBD1	.	TRBV7-9	ASRRTGTSRTEAF
TRBD2	.	TRBV7-9	ASRGTSGSGDTQY
.	.	TRBV15	ATSNRNSPLH
TRBD2	.	TRBV5-1	ASSLTSGHTGELF
TRBD2	few	TRBV7-9	ASSRGLASTDTQY
TRBD1	.	TRBV13	ASSLMDRAYGYT
.	few	TRBV2	ASSETNYNEQF
.	.	TRBV5-4	ASSLGTSQAGYGYT
TRBD1	.	TRBV5-1	ASSTGQTEAF
TRBD2	.	TRBV2	ASRGGLAGVADTQY
.	.	TRBV5-6	ASSLPLPGNTIY
TRBD2	.	TRBV29-1	SVRLAGAGEQY
TRBD2	.	TRBV6-1	ASSEVWGRTSGSSSYNEQF
TRBD2	few	TRBV7-2	ASSLLGLGAGNEQF
TRBD1	.	TRBV12-3/TRBV12-4	ASKRTGVLTEAF
TRBD2	.	TRBV29-1	SVPPAGGRGETQY
.	few	TRBV3-1	ASSPGGRTEAF
.	few	TRBV5-1	ASSLDQGTDTQY
.	few	TRBV7-9	ASSLGGDNTEAF
.	many	TRBV4-1	ASSPQSWTFTDTQY
.	.	TRBV3-1	ASSQNGRRHTQY
.	few	TRBV10-3	AITPTGGGELF
TRBD2	.	TRBV7-9	ASSNGGTSGNNEQF
TRBD2	.	TRBV20-1	SATSGRTDTQY
TRBD1	.	TRBV5-1	ASSLAGTDNSPLH
.	.	TRBV15	ATSREGGRSYEQY
TRBD1	.	TRBV12-3/TRBV12-4	ASSLQGGNSPLH
.	.	TRBV7-2	ASSLDGTPYNEQF
TRBD1	few	TRBV12-3/TRBV12-4	ASSLFRPGTGYNVLT
TRBD1	few	TRBV5-1	ASSIGTGREETQY
TRBD2	.	TRBV20-1	SATSLAGVLSSTDTQY
TRBD2	few	TRBV2	ASSDGLAGAGELF
.	.	TRBV7-9	ASSPRGPTYEQY
.	.	TRBV5-1	ASSHGGQNEQF
.	.	TRBV5-1	ASSLGQLGDTQY
TRBD2	.	TRBV29-1	SVEGWGGEQY
TRBD1	.	TRBV6-1	ASSEATGQGGYT
TRBD2	many	TRBV6-5	ASSWSSGVNEQF
TRBD2	.	TRBV7-2	ASSMRLAGTEQF
.	.	TRBV2	ASSQGMDQGTQY
.	.	TRBV5-1	ASSGGDVEEKLF
.	.	TRBV21-1	ASSLSPPSSYNEQF
.	.	TRBV12-3/TRBV12-4	ASRGGAEAF
.	.	TRBV5-1	ASSGGVSETQY
.	.	TRBV12-3/TRBV12-4	ASTSGGTQY
TRBD1	few	TRBV12-3/TRBV12-4	ASSNQGANEQF
.	.	TRBV10-1	ASSGAADANTGELF
TRBD2	few	TRBV7-7	ASSAGTSGSGHEQF
TRBD2	few	TRBV5-1	ASSLFISGSTGELF
.	.	TRBV19	ASSMGQHNQPQH
.	few	TRBV12-3/TRBV12-4	ASSPRSRGRTDTQY
.	few	TRBV2	ASRFIALEGDTQY
.	.	TRBV2	ASTQGGGTEAF
.	few	TRBV11-2	ASSPTGLSYEQY
TRBD2	.	TRBV20-1	SAPGTSGGTQF
TRBD1	.	TRBV7-2	ASRSQGAYNEQF
.	.	TRBV5-1	ASSRDRRNTGELF
TRBD1	.	TRBV5-1	ASSLSRGRGDTEAF